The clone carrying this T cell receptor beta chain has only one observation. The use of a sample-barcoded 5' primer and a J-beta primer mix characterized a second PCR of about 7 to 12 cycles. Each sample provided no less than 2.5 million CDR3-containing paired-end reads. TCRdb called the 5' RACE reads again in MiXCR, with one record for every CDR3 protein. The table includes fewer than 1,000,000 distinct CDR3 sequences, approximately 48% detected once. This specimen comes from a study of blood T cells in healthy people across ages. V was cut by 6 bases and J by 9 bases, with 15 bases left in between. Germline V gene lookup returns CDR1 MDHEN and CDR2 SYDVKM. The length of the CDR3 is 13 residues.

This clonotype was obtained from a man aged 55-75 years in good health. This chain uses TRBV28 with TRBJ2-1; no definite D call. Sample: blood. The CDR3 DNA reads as TGTGCCAGCAGGCCCCATGGGCGAGGTGAGCAGTTCTTC. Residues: CASRPHGRGEQFF. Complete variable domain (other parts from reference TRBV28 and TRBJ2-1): DVKVTQSSRYLVKRTGEKVFLECVQDMDHENMFWYRQDPGLGLRLIYFSYDVKMKEKGDIPEGYSVSREKKERFSLILESASTNQTSMYLCASRPHGRGEQFFGPGTRLTVL.